This T cell receptor (beta chain) was observed in a study of spatial heterogeneity in lung cancer. Time point: sample taken at primary tumor resection. The donors, fewer than 90 patients with untreated early-stage non-small cell lung cancer, provided the samples. Tumor, nontumor lung or frozen PBMC supplied whole RNA, sequenced without sorting. The CDR3 contains 15 residues. Between the trimmed V and J ends, which lost 4 bases and 0 bases, there was a span of 13 bases. The germline V gene encodes CDR1 LGHDT and CDR2 YNNKEL (reference sequence). This clonotype was found many times. Its specificity is not known. As an off-target read in a library built for alpha chains, this beta chain has a frequency of little significance. MiXCR was run by TCRdb on the 5' RACE reads, yielding one entry per CDR3 protein. The table lists some 16,000 distinct CDR3 sequences, around 7.1% of them singletons. Study observations and caveats: Expanded intratumoral alpha and beta TCR counts tracked tumor mutation counts. Ubiquitous and regional expanded TCR counts correlated with ubiquitous and regional nonsynonymous mutations, respectively.

This sequence was found in a female donor with early-stage non-small cell lung cancer. V usage is TRBV3-1 and J usage is TRBJ2-7, with D possibly called TRBD1 or TRBD2 (5 bases each). The sample here was lung tumor tissue, taken at surgery. The CDR3 DNA sequence: TGTGCCAGCAGCCCCGGGGCGGTTCCCTCCTACGAGCAGTACTTC. Encoded protein: CASSPGAVPSYEQYF.